The clone carrying this T cell receptor beta chain has ten or more counts. The sample is drawn from a study of human T cells and chemical hapten exposure. Study context: Skin on the upper inner arm, about 2 cm by about 2 cm in size, was sensitized with 2% DPC. DPC (0.01%) was patch tested on the upper back and read at 6 days. Per-sample TCR yield variation was attributed mainly to small pooled library volume differences.

MiXCR, run by TCRdb on the RACE reads, gives a single entry per CDR3 protein. This table holds over 75,000 distinct CDR3 sequences, 11% found once. Germline assignment: CDR1 LGHDT and CDR2 YNNKEL (reference sequence). This CDR3 contains 14 residues. V shed 4 bases, J shed 6 bases, and the junction held 7 bases outside the gene matches. Indicated time point: patch test 3, about 24 weeks after DPC sensitization. Sample treatment: therapeutic diphenylcyclopropenone sensitization with weekly scalp DPC. Blood sampling preceded each patch test application. This chain uses TRBV3-1 with TRBJ1-1; TRBD1 agrees at 8 bases. Sequenced material: whole blood, taken in connection with sensitization to the hapten diphenylcyclopropenone (DPC). The TCR originated in a woman in her 30s with alopecia areata. Some clones in this sample may be carry-over from other donors' samples. CDR3: CASSLPGQGPEAFF. The CDR3 nucleotides are TGTGCCAGCAGCCTCCCCGGACAGGGCCCTGAAGCTTTCTTT.